Given below is one TCR beta chain in context. J was trimmed by 4 bases and V by 0 bases; bases with no gene match: 23. The CDR3 runs to 22 residues. The germline V gene has CDR1 SGHVS and CDR2 FQNEAQ. The data stem from a study of Graves' ophthalmopathy and Graves' hyperthyroidism. Clinical symptoms and serum thyroxine were used for diagnosis; TRAb, thyroid ultrasound and orbital computed tomography were also relied on. Amplification from RNA transcripts yielded the TCR beta CDR3 regions. RT-PCR with HTBI primers came first, then second-round multiplex PCR. In TCRdb, the multiplex PCR reads were re-called with MiXCR into one record per CDR3 protein. The sample includes 1 million to 1.3 million distinct CDR3 sequences, roughly two fifths seen only once; the top ten take roughly 10%.

The receptor was isolated from an adult man with Graves' hyperthyroidism. The sample consisted of peripheral blood or thyroid tissue (not recorded which). This sequence joins TRBV7-8 and TRBJ2-2, with 7 bases that match TRBD2. The CDR3 nucleotides are TGTGCCAGCAGCTTAGCTCGGCTACTAGCGAGAGTGTCTCAGAGGGGCACCGGGGAGCTGTTTTTT. This encodes CASSLARLLARVSQRGTGELFF.